The clone carrying this T cell receptor beta chain was seen a few times. A library of TCRbeta sequences, prepared with unique molecular identifiers, was generated. From the PCR reads, TCRdb called clonotypes with MiXCR, one entry per CDR3 protein. The sample lists approximately 400,000 distinct CDR3 sequences; about a tenth were seen once. The data belong to a study of T-cell reconstitution after alpha-beta-depleted transplantation in children. Germline V CDR1 and CDR2: SNHLY, FYNNEI. This CDR3 contains 19 residues. Trimming at V came to 5 bases and at J to 2 bases, leaving 18 bases not matched to a gene.

The receptor's source is a human donor who donated a stem cell graft to a child with acute myeloid leukemia. The sequences come from PBMCs from the stem cell graft donor, collected from the stem cell graft. V and J are TRBV2 and TRBJ2-5; 9 bases match TRBD2. CDR3 residues: CASSFHVLAGLSLQETQYF. CDR3 bases: TGTGCCAGCAGTTTTCACGTGCTAGCGGGGCTCTCCCTACAAGAGACCCAGTACTTC.